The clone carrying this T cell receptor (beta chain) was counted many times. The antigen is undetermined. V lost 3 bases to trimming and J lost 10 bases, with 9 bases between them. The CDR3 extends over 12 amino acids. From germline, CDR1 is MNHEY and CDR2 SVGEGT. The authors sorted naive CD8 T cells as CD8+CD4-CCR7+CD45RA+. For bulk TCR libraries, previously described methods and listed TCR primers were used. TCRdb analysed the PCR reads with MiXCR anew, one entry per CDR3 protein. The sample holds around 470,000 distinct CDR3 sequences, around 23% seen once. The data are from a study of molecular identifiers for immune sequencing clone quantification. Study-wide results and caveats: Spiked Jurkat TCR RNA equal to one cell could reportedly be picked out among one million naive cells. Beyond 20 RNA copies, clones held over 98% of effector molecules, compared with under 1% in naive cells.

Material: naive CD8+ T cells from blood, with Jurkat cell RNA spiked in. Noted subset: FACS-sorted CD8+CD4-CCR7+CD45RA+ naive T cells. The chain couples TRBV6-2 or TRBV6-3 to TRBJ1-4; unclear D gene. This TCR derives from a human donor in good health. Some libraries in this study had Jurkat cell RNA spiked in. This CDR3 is CASSYGSGKLFF. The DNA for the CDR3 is TGTGCCAGCAGTTATGGATCCGGAAAACTGTTTTTT.